The 12 T cell receptor beta chains below all came from one sample that was sequenced in a study of cytotoxic CD8 clonotypes in ibrutinib-treated CLL. Method: immunoSEQ multiplex PCR; TCRdb's copy keeps in-frame clones and lacks some. The sample lists about 14,000 clones; roughly two thirds were seen once. The material was PBMCs, obtained before ibrutinib treatment. These receptors were taken from a human donor with chronic lymphocytic leukemia.

The chain couples TRBV5-6 to TRBJ2-3, with D perhaps given as TRBD1 or TRBD2 (6 bases each). The V gene lost 6 bases and the J gene lost 4 bases, with 18 bases spanning the gap. In germline, CDR1 is SGHDT, CDR2 YYEEEE. The CDR3 extends over 15 amino acids. The CDR3 sequence: CASTPLGGPADTQYF. The CDR3 DNA reads TGTGCCAGCACCCCTCTAGGGGGGCCCGCAGATACGCAGTATTTT.

In its sample, this clone was seen a few times. The CDR3 spells CASSPTGDRNQPQHF. Written as DNA, the CDR3 is TGCGCCAGCAGCCCAACAGGGGACCGCAATCAGCCCCAGCATTTT. The chain employs TRBV5-1 and TRBJ1-5; 7 bases line up with TRBD1. The CDR3 contains 15 residues. V trimming: 4 bases; J trimming: 2 bases; junction bases outside the gene matches: 6. Germline values: CDR1 SGHRS, CDR2 YFSETQ.

This clone showed up just a few times. The chain employs TRBV2 and TRBJ1-5, with 10 bases that match TRBD1. Germline V gene data show CDR1 as SNHLY and CDR2 as FYNNEI. J lost 1 base, V lost 4 bases, and 7 bases had no gene match. The CDR3 spans 17 residues. CDR3 sequence reads: CASSVSTGGVSNQPQHF. CDR3 nucleotides: TGTGCCAGCAGTGTTTCGACAGGGGGCGTGAGCAATCAGCCCCAGCATTTT. Full variable domain (remainder filled in from reference TRBV2 and TRBJ1-5): EPEVTQTPSHQVTQMGQEVILRCVPISNHLYFYWYRQILGQKVEFLVSFYNNEISEKSEIFDDQFSVERPDGSNFTLKIRSTKLEDSAMYFCASSVSTGGVSNQPQHFGDGTRLSIL.

The chain couples TRBV9 to TRBJ1-5; D unclear. Looked up from germline, CDR1 is SGDLS and CDR2 is YYNGEE. The CDR3 consists of 13 residues. Trimming stripped 6 bases from V and 1 base from J, with 8 bases between. The CDR3 DNA is TGTGCCAGCATGGTAAGAAGCAATCAGCCCCAGCATTTT. It encodes CASMVRSNQPQHF.

The V call is TRBV11-2, the J call TRBJ2-7; the D gene is possibly TRBD1 (6 bases). The CDR3 has 15 amino acids. Deletions cut 1 base from V and 7 bases from J, with 17 bases between. CDR1 is SGHAT and CDR2 is FQNNGV in the germline V gene. The CDR3 sequence is CASSLALRAQGEQYF. The CDR3 DNA reads TGTGCCAGCAGCTTAGCGCTAAGAGCTCAGGGGGAGCAGTACTTC.

This chain connects TRBV2 to TRBJ2-3, with D tentatively TRBD2 (5 bases). The CDR3 totals 16 residues. Germline CDR1 is SNHLY and CDR2 is FYNNEI. Trimming left V 3 bases short and J 0 bases short, with 13 bases between. The CDR3 DNA is TGTGCCAGCAGTGATCTGACGGGGTCAAGCACAGATACGCAGTATTTT. It yields the protein CASSDLTGSSTDTQYF. Together with reference TRBV2 and TRBJ2-3, the CDR3 gives the full variable domain: EPEVTQTPSHQVTQMGQEVILRCVPISNHLYFYWYRQILGQKVEFLVSFYNNEISEKSEIFDDQFSVERPDGSNFTLKIRSTKLEDSAMYFCASSDLTGSSTDTQYFGPGTRLTVL.

V usage is TRBV28 and J usage is TRBJ2-1; 12 nucleotides line up with TRBD2. CDR1 and CDR2 from the germline V gene are MDHEN and SYDVKM. V was pared by 5 bases and J by 9 bases, with 14 bases of the junction left unmatched. CDR3 length: 17 residues. CDR3 nucleotides: TGTGCCAGCAGTCTCACAAGACTAGCGGGAGTGGGGACTGAGCAGTTCTTC. Its protein is CASSLTRLAGVGTEQFF.

DNA of the CDR3: TGTGCCAGCAGCTTATTCAGGGCTGAGACCCAGTACTTC. Amino acids: CASSLFRAETQYF. The gene calls are TRBV11-1 and TRBJ2-5; D might be TRBD1 (5 bases). There are 13 residues in the CDR3. The V and J ends lost 2 bases and 5 bases respectively, with 9 bases between them. CDR1 is SGHAT, CDR2 FQDESV, per germline (reference sequence).

This clone was detected once. V and J are TRBV30 and TRBJ2-7; no clear D. The ends were cut back, 4 bases at V and 3 bases at J, with 7 bases in the middle. Germline-derived CDR1 and CDR2 are GTSNPN and SVGIG (reference sequence). This CDR3 is built from 11 residues. The CDR3 nucleotides read TGTGCCTGGAATCTGAACTACGAGCAGTACTTC. This encodes CAWNLNYEQYF.

The CDR3 DNA reads TGTGCCAGTAGTATAACTACCGGGACAGGGCTTCAGCCCCAGCATTTT. This translates into CASSITTGTGLQPQHF. The chain combines TRBV19 with TRBJ1-5, with 9 nucleotides matching TRBD1. The CDR3 contains 16 residues. The trim removed 2 bases at V and 6 bases at J, leaving 8 bases unmatched. Germline V lookup: CDR1 LNHDA, CDR2 SQIVND (reference sequence).

The V gene is TRBV4-1, the J gene TRBJ2-3, with D perhaps matching TRBD1 (5 bases). The ends were cut back, 1 base at V and 2 bases at J, with 16 bases in the middle. CDR1 is MGHRA and CDR2 is YSYEKL in the germline V gene. This CDR3 comprises 17 residues. CDR3: CASSQAWGRAPTDTQYF. In nucleotides, the CDR3 is TGCGCCAGCAGCCAAGCCTGGGGCAGGGCCCCCACAGATACGCAGTATTTT.

The chain couples TRBV18 to TRBJ2-5, with D unclear. CDR1 KGHSH and CDR2 LQKENI come from the germline V gene. This CDR3 has 12 residues. V gave up 4 bases and J gave up 5 bases, with 8 bases separating them. CDR3 amino acids: CASSRRPETQYF. The CDR3, as DNA: TGTGCCAGCTCACGCAGACCGGAGACCCAGTACTTC.